Detailed here is one T cell receptor (beta chain). This sample stems from a study of blood T cell repertoires in COVID-19. About the research overall: Material from acute and convalescent COVID-19 was sourced from the United States, Italy and Spain.

In the original processing: Researchers report that nucleated cell counts were estimated from reference gene primer amplification. The protocol was immunoSEQ multiplex PCR, while the TCRdb copy is restricted to in-frame clones and leaves out a portion. V, J and clone size derive from that table, while D and trimming were established from the DNA sequence. Counted here are 200,000 to 250,000 clones, 70% to 90% occurring once; the ten biggest clones make up 2.9%. Germline CDR1 SGHTA, CDR2 FQGNSA. The CDR3 spans 15 residues. The V gene end was trimmed by 4 bases and the J gene end by 1 base; junction bases not matched to a gene: 7.

The J gene is TRBJ2-7, the V gene TRBV7-2; 7 bases are a match to TRBD1. The receptor's source is a man aged 50 or older who had recovered from COVID-19. What was sequenced was peripheral blood. The CDR3 is CASSSAGTASYEQYF. Written as DNA, the CDR3 is TGTGCCAGCAGCTCGGCCGGGACAGCTTCCTACGAGCAGTACTTC.